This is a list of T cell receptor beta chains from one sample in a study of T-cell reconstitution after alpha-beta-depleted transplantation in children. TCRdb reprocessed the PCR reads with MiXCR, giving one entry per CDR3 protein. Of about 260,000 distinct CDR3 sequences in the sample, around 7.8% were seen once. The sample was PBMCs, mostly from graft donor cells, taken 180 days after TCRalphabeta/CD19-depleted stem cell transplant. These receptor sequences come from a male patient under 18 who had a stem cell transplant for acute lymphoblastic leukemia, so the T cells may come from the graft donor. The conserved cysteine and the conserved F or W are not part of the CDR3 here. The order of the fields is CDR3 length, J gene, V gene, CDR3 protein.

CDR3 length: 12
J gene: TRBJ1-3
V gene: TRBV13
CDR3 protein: ASSLGERGNTIY

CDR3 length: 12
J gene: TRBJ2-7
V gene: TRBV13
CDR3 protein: ASSGSGQGYEQY

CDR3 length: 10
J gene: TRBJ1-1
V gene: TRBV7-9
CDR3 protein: ASSRRQGEAF

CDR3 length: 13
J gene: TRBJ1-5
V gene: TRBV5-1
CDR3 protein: ASKQGASSNQPQH

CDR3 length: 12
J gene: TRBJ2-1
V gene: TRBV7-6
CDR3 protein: ASSSDFTYNEQF

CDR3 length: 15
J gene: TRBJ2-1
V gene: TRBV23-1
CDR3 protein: ASSPSFRDSQLHEQF

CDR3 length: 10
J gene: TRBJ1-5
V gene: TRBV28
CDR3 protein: ASSLILGPQH

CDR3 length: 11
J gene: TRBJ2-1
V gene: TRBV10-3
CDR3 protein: AITAGTLNEQF

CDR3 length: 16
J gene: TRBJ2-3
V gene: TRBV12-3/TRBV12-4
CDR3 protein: AFSLTGYGGRAADTQY

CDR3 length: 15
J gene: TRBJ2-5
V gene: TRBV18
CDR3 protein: ASSPEPLDSYQETQY

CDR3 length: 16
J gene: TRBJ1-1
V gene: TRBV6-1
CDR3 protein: ASSEAKAVGQSNTEAF

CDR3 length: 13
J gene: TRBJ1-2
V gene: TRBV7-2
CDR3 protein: ASSLGPAANYGYT

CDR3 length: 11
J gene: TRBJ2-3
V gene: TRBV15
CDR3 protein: ATSISGGDTQY

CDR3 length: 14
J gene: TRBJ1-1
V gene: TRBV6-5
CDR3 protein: ASSYSTGLMNTEAF

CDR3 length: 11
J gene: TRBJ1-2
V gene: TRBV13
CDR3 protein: ASSLVRGDGYT

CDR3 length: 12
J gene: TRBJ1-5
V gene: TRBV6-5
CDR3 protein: ASSPRGGYQPQH

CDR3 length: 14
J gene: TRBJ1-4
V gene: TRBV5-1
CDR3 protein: ASSLGGISTNEKLF

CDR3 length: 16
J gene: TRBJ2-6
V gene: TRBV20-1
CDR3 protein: SAREIFCPNSGANVLT

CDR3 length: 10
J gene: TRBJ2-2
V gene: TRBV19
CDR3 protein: ASSMRAGELF

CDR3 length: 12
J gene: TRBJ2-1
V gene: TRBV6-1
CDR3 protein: ASSDYAGTNEQF

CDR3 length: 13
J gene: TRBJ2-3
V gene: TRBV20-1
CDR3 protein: SANRGPTSTDTQY

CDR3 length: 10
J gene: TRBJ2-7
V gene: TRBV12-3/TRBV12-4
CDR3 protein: ASSLRVYEQY

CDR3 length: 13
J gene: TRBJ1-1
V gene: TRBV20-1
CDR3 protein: SARALRNRVTEAF

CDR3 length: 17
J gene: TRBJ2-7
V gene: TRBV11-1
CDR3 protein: ASSPSITPEGGLTYEQY

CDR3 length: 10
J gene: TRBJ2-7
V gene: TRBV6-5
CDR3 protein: SSSSQGYEQY

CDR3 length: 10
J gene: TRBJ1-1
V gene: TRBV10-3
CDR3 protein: ATDGLNTEAF

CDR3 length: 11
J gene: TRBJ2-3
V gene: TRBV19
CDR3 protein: ASSIKSGAGQY

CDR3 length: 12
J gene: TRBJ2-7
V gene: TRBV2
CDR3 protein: ASTKTGVIGEQY

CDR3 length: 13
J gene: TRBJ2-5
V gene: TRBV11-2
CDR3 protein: ASSPGPGYGETQY

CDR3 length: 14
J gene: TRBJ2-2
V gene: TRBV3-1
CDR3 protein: ASSQTSGMNTGELF

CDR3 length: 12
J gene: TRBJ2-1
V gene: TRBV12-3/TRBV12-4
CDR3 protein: ASSSGTGYNEQF

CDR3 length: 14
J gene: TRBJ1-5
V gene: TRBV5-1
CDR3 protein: ASSIGTGDLLWPQH